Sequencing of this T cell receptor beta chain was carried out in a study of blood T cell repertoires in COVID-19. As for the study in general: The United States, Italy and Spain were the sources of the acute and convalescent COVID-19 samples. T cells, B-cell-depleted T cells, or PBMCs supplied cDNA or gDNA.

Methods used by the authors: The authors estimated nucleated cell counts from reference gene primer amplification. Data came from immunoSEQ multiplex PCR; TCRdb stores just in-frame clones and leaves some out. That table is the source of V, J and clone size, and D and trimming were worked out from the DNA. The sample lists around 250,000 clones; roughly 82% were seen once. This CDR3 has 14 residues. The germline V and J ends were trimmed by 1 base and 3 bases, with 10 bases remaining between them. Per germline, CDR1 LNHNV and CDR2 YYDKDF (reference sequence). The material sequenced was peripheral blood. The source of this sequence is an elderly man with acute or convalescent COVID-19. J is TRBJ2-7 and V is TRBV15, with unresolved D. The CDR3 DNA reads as TGTGCCACCAGCAGAGCGCCTAGTAACTACGAGCAGTACTTC. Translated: CATSRAPSNYEQYF.